The 22 T cell receptor beta chains below all came from one sample that was sequenced in a study of cytomegalovirus exposure and HLA in healthy donors. The data were produced by immunoSEQ multiplex PCR, yet TCRdb's version contains in-frame clones alone and is incomplete. Altogether approximately 150,000 clones are present, 80% to 90% being singletons, with the ten largest covering 4.5%. Sequenced input: PBMCs. The receptors shown here come from a man between 18 and 29 years old in good health and CMV-seropositive.

V and J are TRBV5-4 and TRBJ2-7; D ambiguous. V lost 6 bases and J lost 0, with 22 bases in between. Germline loops: CDR1 SGHNT, CDR2 YYREEE (reference sequence). This CDR3 spans 17 amino acids. The chain's CDR3 is CASTLKVSRSSSYEQYF. The CDR3 DNA reads as TGTGCCAGCACCCTGAAAGTGAGCAGATCTAGCTCCTACGAGCAGTACTTC.

This chain uses TRBV10-3 with TRBJ2-2, with 9 bases fitting TRBD2. This CDR3 has 14 residues. V lost 10 bases and J lost 4; bases outside the gene matches: 7. CDR1 and CDR2 from the germline V gene are ENHRY and SYGVKD. The CDR3 DNA reads TGTGCCACCAGGACTAGCGACGGCACCGGGGAGCTGTTTTTT. Its protein is CATRTSDGTGELFF.

The gene calls are TRBV10-1 and TRBJ1-5; TRBD1 might be the D (6 bases). V lost 3 bases, J lost 8 bases, and 8 bases lay in between. Germline V gene sequence: CDR1 WNHNN, CDR2 SYGVQD (reference sequence). The CDR3 spans 12 residues. The CDR3, as DNA: TGCGCCAGCAGTGACACAGGGAAGCCCCAGCATTTT. Protein: CASSDTGKPQHF.

The chain links TRBV10-1 to TRBJ1-4; no definite D call. The CDR3 length is 12 residues. Germline lookup yields CDR1 WNHNN and CDR2 SYGVQD (reference sequence). The V gene lost 4 bases and the J gene lost 5 bases, with 5 bases spanning the gap. The CDR3 nucleotides read TGCGCCAGCAGTGCGGGGAATGAAAAACTGTTTTTT. Protein: CASSAGNEKLFF.

V is TRBV11-2 and J is TRBJ2-1; 7 positions agree with TRBD2. V lost 5 bases to trimming and J lost 5 bases; unmatched junction nucleotides: 15. Germline V CDR1 and CDR2: SGHAT, FQNNGV. The CDR3 has 17 residues. CDR3 amino acids: CASSPGRWRENNNEQFF. CDR3 bases: TGTGCCAGCAGCCCGGGTCGATGGCGGGAGAATAACAATGAGCAGTTCTTC.

This sequence joins TRBV5-1 and TRBJ2-2, with D perhaps matching TRBD1 (6 bases). The V and J ends lost 0 bases and 4 bases respectively, with 13 bases between them. Germline V gene data show CDR1 as SGHRS and CDR2 as YFSETQ. The CDR3 is 16 residues long. CDR3 sequence (DNA): TGCGCCAGCAGCTTGGATGGGGGCTTGGGCACCGGGGAGCTGTTTTTT. This translates into CASSLDGGLGTGELFF.

The V and J genes are TRBV7-2 and TRBJ2-1, with D perhaps TRBD2 (6 bases). The CDR3 consists of 11 residues. Trimming left V 8 bases short and J 8 bases short, with 10 bases between. Per germline, CDR1 SGHTA and CDR2 FQGNSA. The CDR3 DNA is TGTGCCAGCCGCCCGGGGGATGAGCAGTTCTTC. It specifies CASRPGDEQFF.

The chain has TRBV6-5 and TRBJ1-4, with TRBD1 matching over 7 bases. This CDR3 contains 15 residues. CDR1 and CDR2 from the germline V gene are MNHEY and SVGAGI. V was clipped by 0 bases and J by 6 bases; unmatched bases: 4. DNA of the CDR3: TGTGCCAGCAGTTACTCAGGACAGGTGGATGAAAAACTGTTTTTT. It codes for CASSYSGQVDEKLFF.

This chain links TRBV27 with TRBJ1-5, with D possibly being TRBD1 (5 bases). There are 15 residues in the CDR3. In germline, CDR1 is MNHEY, CDR2 SMNVEV (reference sequence). Trimming took off 6 bases at V and 6 bases at J, with 18 bases between the two ends. Here the CDR3 DNA reads TGTGCCAGCAGCGTCGGGACTTTGCCCGGTCAGCCCCAGCATTTT. Translating it yields CASSVGTLPGQPQHF.

This chain links TRBV7-9 with TRBJ1-4; 9 bases align to TRBD1. The germline V gene encodes CDR1 SEHNR and CDR2 FQNEAQ (reference sequence). Losses at the gene ends were 5 bases for V and 9 bases for J; bases not matched to a gene: 7. The CDR3 is 14 residues long. CDR3 sequence: CASSAPGQGKKLFF. The CDR3 DNA is TGTGCCAGCAGCGCACCGGGACAGGGAAAAAAACTGTTTTTT.

The chain recombines TRBV11-2 with TRBJ2-3, with 10 bases lining up with TRBD2. The CDR3 length is 17 residues. Trimming cost V 1 base and J 0 bases; bases outside gene matches: 4. The germline V gene has CDR1 SGHAT and CDR2 FQNNGV. The CDR3 loop reads CASSLGTSGLSTDTQYF. The DNA for the CDR3 is TGTGCCAGCAGCTTAGGGACTAGCGGACTCAGCACAGATACGCAGTATTTT.

The genes are TRBV30 and TRBJ2-1; D not certain. Trimming stripped 2 bases from V and 0 bases from J, with 14 bases between. This CDR3 has 16 amino acids. The germline V gene has CDR1 GTSNPN and CDR2 SVGIG (reference sequence). CDR3: CAWSLGGFVSYNEQFF. As DNA, the CDR3 is TGTGCCTGGAGTCTAGGCGGATTCGTCTCCTACAATGAGCAGTTCTTC.

The rearrangement links TRBV29-1 to TRBJ2-1, with D tentatively TRBD1 (5 bases). The CDR3 length is 15 residues. V lost 5 bases to trimming and J lost 4 bases, with 18 bases between them. CDR1 is SQVTM and CDR2 is ANQGSEA in the germline V gene. The CDR3 bases are TGCAGCGTTCCCTCCGAAGTGGGGCGATACAATGAGCAGTTCTTC. It codes for CSVPSEVGRYNEQFF.

The CDR3 protein is CSVESASGNTIYF. CDR3 bases: TGCAGCGTTGAGAGCGCCTCTGGAAACACCATATATTTT. The chain carries TRBV29-1 and TRBJ1-3, with no clear D. V was cut by 3 bases and J by 0 bases, with 6 bases left in between. There are 13 residues in the CDR3. The germline V gene encodes CDR1 SQVTM and CDR2 ANQGSEA.

J is TRBJ1-1 and V is TRBV27; D not resolved. V was trimmed by 4 bases and J by 3 bases, leaving 15 bases between them. The CDR3 length is 15 residues. Germline CDR1 reads MNHEY; CDR2 reads SMNVEV (reference sequence). CDR3 residues: CASSWEPRSDTEAFF. CDR3 in DNA: TGTGCCAGCAGTTGGGAGCCCCGGTCGGACACTGAAGCTTTCTTT.

This chain connects TRBV7-9 to TRBJ1-1; D call uncertain. The CDR3 is 16 residues long. V was cut by 5 bases and J by 5 bases, with 21 bases left in between. CDR1 is SEHNR, CDR2 FQNEAQ, per germline (reference sequence). The CDR3 loop is CASSPPVGGSVTEAFF. CDR3 in DNA: TGTGCCAGCAGCCCCCCAGTAGGAGGGTCCGTAACTGAAGCTTTCTTT.

This chain connects TRBV5-5 to TRBJ1-2, with 10 bases fitting TRBD1. Germline CDR1 and CDR2: SGHKS and YYEKEE (reference sequence). V trimming: 0 bases; J trimming: 2 bases; junction bases outside the gene matches: 1. CDR3 length equals 15 residues. In nucleotides, the CDR3 is TGTGCCAGCAGCTTGGCGGGACAGGGGAACTATGGCTACACCTTC. This sequence encodes CASSLAGQGNYGYTF. Full variable domain (outside the CDR3, taken from reference TRBV5-5 and TRBJ1-2): DAGVTQSPTHLIKTRGQQVTLRCSPISGHKSVSWYQQVLGQGPQFIFQYYEKEERGRGNFPDRFSARQFPNYSSELNVNALLLGDSALYLCASSLAGQGNYGYTFGSGTRLTVV.

The chain couples TRBV2 to TRBJ1-3; TRBD1 aligns across 7 bases. The V gene end was trimmed by 3 bases and the J gene end by 4 bases; junction bases not matched to a gene: 15. CDR1 is SNHLY, CDR2 FYNNEI, per germline. CDR3 length: 18 amino acids. CDR3 nucleotide sequence: TGTGCCAGCAGTGAGAAGGGGCCAGGGGGGCTTAGAGGAAACACCATATATTTT. The encoded protein is CASSEKGPGGLRGNTIYF.

This chain connects TRBV19 to TRBJ1-2; D gene ambiguous. Germline CDR1 and CDR2: LNHDA and SQIVND (reference sequence). Trimming stripped 3 bases from V and 6 bases from J, with 11 bases between. CDR3 length equals 13 residues. In DNA, the CDR3 is TGTGCCAGTAGTATTTCGGGAGCAGATGGCTACACCTTC. Amino acids: CASSISGADGYTF.

This chain uses TRBV6-6 with TRBJ2-1, with D perhaps TRBD2 (5 bases). The CDR3 covers 14 residues. CDR1 MNHNY and CDR2 SVGAGI come from the germline V gene (reference sequence). The V end lost 7 bases, the J end lost 7 bases, and 17 bases lay between the germline ends. The CDR3 region is CASTLTGNKNEQFF. The CDR3 coding sequence is TGTGCCAGCACCCTAACCGGGAACAAGAATGAGCAGTTCTTC.

The V call is TRBV5-1, the J call TRBJ2-3, with 13 bases fitting TRBD2. Germline lookup yields CDR1 SGHRS and CDR2 YFSETQ. Trimming removed 1 base from V and 4 bases from J; junction bases left unmatched: 0. The CDR3 extends over 15 amino acids. In DNA, the CDR3 is TGCGCCAGCAGCTTGACTAGCGGGGGGGCAGATACGCAGTATTTT. It is translated as CASSLTSGGADTQYF. The full variable domain, with the rest looked up from reference TRBV5-1 and TRBJ2-3, is KAGVTQTPRYLIKTRGQQVTLSCSPISGHRSVSWYQQTPGQGLQFLFEYFSETQRNKGNFPGRFSGRQFSNSRSEMNVSTLELGDSALYLCASSLTSGGADTQYFGPGTRLTVL.

The chain has TRBV30 and TRBJ2-5; D perhaps matches TRBD1 (6 bases). The CDR3 contains 14 residues. Per the germline V gene, CDR1 is GTSNPN and CDR2 is SVGIG (reference sequence). Deletions cut 4 bases from V and 9 bases from J, with 21 bases between. The DNA of the CDR3 is TGTGCCTGGAACCTCCCAGGGGCCCACGGGCCCCAGTACTTC. Protein sequence: CAWNLPGAHGPQYF.